There are many counts of the clone carrying this T cell receptor (beta chain). These data belong to a study of early T cells in non-severe SARS-CoV-2 infection. TCRdb fed the 5' RACE reads into MiXCR, producing one record per CDR3 protein. The table has under 85,000 distinct CDR3 sequences, 9.5% to 15% seen once. This CDR3 has 16 residues. The V and J ends lost 0 bases and 0 bases respectively, with 11 bases between them. This chain links TRBV12-3 or TRBV12-4 with TRBJ1-2; D ambiguous. This sequence originates from an adult who was a healthcare worker with PCR-confirmed SARS-CoV-2 infection or an uninfected control (not recorded which). Input material: whole blood. The CDR3: CASSLAPGLANYGYTF. The DNA of the CDR3 is TGTGCCAGCAGTTTAGCTCCAGGACTGGCTAACTATGGCTACACCTTC.